One and the same sample provided the 2 T cell receptor beta chains below, sequenced in a study of blood T cell repertoires in COVID-19 (dated by TCRdb to 2020 to 2021). The library was made by the immunoSEQ multiplex PCR assay. Here the immuneACCESS table is served through TCRdb, limited to in-frame sequences with V and J called. Missing clones are a known gap in these copies; in checked studies unresolved V genes cover under half, and the rest lacks a known reason. This sample comprises 250,000 to 350,000 clones, 88% of them detected only once. 2.5% to 3.5% of the sample comes from the top ten. The specimen sequenced was PBMCs or T cells enriched from blood (not recorded which). The source is a woman aged 45 to 65 who had recovered from COVID-19.

The V call is TRBV29-1, the J call TRBJ1-2; D not resolved. The V end was cut by 6 bases, the J end by 8 bases, with 16 bases between. Germline loops: CDR1 SQVTM, CDR2 ANQGSEA. This CDR3 is 12 amino acids long. CDR3 coding DNA: TGCAGCGTCCGCCCGAGGGAATGGGGCTACACCTTC. This gives the protein CSVRPREWGYTF.

The genes are TRBV30 and TRBJ1-4; D not certain. The CDR3 totals 15 residues. CDR1 and CDR2 from the germline V gene are GTSNPN and SVGIG (reference sequence). The V end was cut by 5 bases, the J end by 7 bases, with 20 bases between. CDR3 bases: TGTGCCTGGGATTCCTCCGGGAAGAAGACTGAAAAACTGTTTTTT. It is translated as CAWDSSGKKTEKLFF.